A single sample gave rise to the 15 T cell receptor beta chains below, sequenced in a study of T cells in Graves' hyperthyroidism and ophthalmopathy. RNA transcripts yielded amplified TCR beta CDR3 regions. First-round RT-PCR targeting the TCR CDR3 was performed with the HTBI primer set. TCRdb passed the multiplex PCR reads through MiXCR, listing each CDR3 protein once. Counted here are 700,000 to 850,000 distinct CDR3 sequences, over 35% occurring once; the ten biggest clones make up approximately 31%. Sequencing was performed on blood. The receptors come from a woman aged 40 to 50 with Graves' hyperthyroidism.

A note on this clonotype: A much larger clonotype is one base distant, so this may be a read error. The V call is TRBV10-3, the J call TRBJ2-7, with unresolved D. V gave up 6 bases and J gave up 6 bases, with 18 bases separating them. Germline V gene lookup returns CDR1 ENHRY and CDR2 SYGVKD. The CDR3 runs to 14 residues. In nucleotides, the CDR3 is TGTGCCATCAGAGAGGAAAACTCTTGGTCCGAGCAGTACTTC. Its translation is CAIREENSWSEQYF.

The chain recombines TRBV12-3 or TRBV12-4 with TRBJ1-2; D possibly corresponds to TRBD1 (6 bases). This CDR3 comprises 14 residues. Trimming removed 10 bases at V and 5 bases at J, with 20 bases between. The DNA for the CDR3 is TGTGCCACCTCCCTTGGACAGAGACCTTATGGCTACACCTTC. This translates into CATSLGQRPYGYTF.

The chain recombines TRBV28 with TRBJ2-5, with D possibly TRBD1 on 6 matching bases. The V end was cut by 4 bases, the J end by 4 bases, with 16 bases between. The germline CDR1 and CDR2 sequences are MDHEN and SYDVKM. The CDR3 spans 15 residues. The CDR3 reads CASSSRRQGGETQYF. In nucleotides, the CDR3 is TGTGCCAGCAGTTCCCGGCGGCAAGGGGGAGAGACCCAGTACTTC. Combining the CDR3 with reference TRBV28 and TRBJ2-5 gives the whole variable domain DVKVTQSSRYLVKRTGEKVFLECVQDMDHENMFWYRQDPGLGLRLIYFSYDVKMKEKGDIPEGYSVSREKKERFSLILESASTNQTSMYLCASSSRRQGGETQYFGPGTRLLVL.

The chain combines TRBV28 with TRBJ1-1, with D unresolved. From germline, CDR1 is MDHEN and CDR2 SYDVKM. V was pared by 2 bases and J by 4 bases, with 14 bases between. The CDR3 loop spans 15 amino acids. The CDR3 sequence is CASSLGGGGSTEAFF. The CDR3 region has the DNA TGTGCCAGCAGTTTAGGCGGCGGAGGGAGCACTGAAGCTTTCTTT.

There are many counts of this clonotype. This chain joins TRBV2 and TRBJ1-6, with 7 bases matching TRBD1. Germline CDR1 is SNHLY and CDR2 is FYNNEI. CDR3 size: 14 residues. Unmatched junction bases numbered 6, after V lost 6 bases and J lost 7 bases. The CDR3 DNA is TGTGCCAGCAGGGGGACAGTCGGCAATTCACCCCTCCACTTT. Translating it yields CASRGTVGNSPLHF.

The gene calls are TRBV2 and TRBJ2-6, with 10 positions matching TRBD1. The trim removed 5 bases at V and 2 bases at J, leaving 15 bases unmatched. Looked up from germline, CDR1 is SNHLY and CDR2 is FYNNEI. The CDR3 runs 20 residues. CDR3 sequence reads: CASSLWIRPGQGPGANVLTF. Here the CDR3 DNA reads TGTGCCAGCAGTTTATGGATCCGGCCGGGACAGGGGCCTGGGGCCAACGTCCTGACTTTC.

This clonotype has a single count. The conserved phenylalanine or tryptophan normally closing the CDR3 is absent here, so this likely arose from a read error. The V and J genes are TRBV7-2 and TRBJ1-5, with D tentatively TRBD1 (5 bases). The germline V gene encodes CDR1 SGHTA and CDR2 FQGNSA. The CDR3 runs to 14 residues. V shed 4 bases and J shed 3 bases, with 10 bases lying between them. For the CDR3, the DNA is TGTGCCAGCAGCTCTACGGGGGACAATCAGCCCCAGCATCTT. This translates into CASSSTGDNQPQHL.

This clonotype has a count of ten or more. This chain joins TRBV9 and TRBJ2-2; D ambiguous. Germline V gives CDR1 SGDLS, CDR2 YYNGEE. V dropped 0 bases and J dropped 1 base, with 10 bases sitting between them. CDR3 length: 16 residues. The CDR3 region has the DNA TGTGCCAGCAGCGTAGTAGGCAGCTTGAACACCGGGGAGCTGTTTTTT. It yields the protein CASSVVGSLNTGELFF. The full variable domain, with the rest looked up from reference TRBV9 and TRBJ2-2, is DSGVTQTPKHLITATGQRVTLRCSPRSGDLSVYWYQQSLDQGLQFLIQYYNGEERAKGNILERFSAQQFPDLHSELNLSSLELGDSALYFCASSVVGSLNTGELFFGEGSRLTVL.

This clonotype was counted only a few times. This chain links TRBV7-2 with TRBJ1-1; D gene ambiguous. V lost 5 bases to trimming and J lost 5 bases, with 12 bases between them. CDR3 size: 13 residues. Germline V gene data show CDR1 as SGHTA and CDR2 as FQGNSA. CDR3 sequence (DNA): TGTGCCAGCAGCAGGATTTTGGGGACTGAAGCTTTCTTT. Encoded protein: CASSRILGTEAFF.

V gene TRBV2 combines with J gene TRBJ2-7, with D possibly being TRBD2 (5 bases). The CDR3 is 21 amino acids. The germline V and J ends were trimmed by 6 bases and 1 base, with 34 bases remaining between them. CDR1 and CDR2 (germline): SNHLY, FYNNEI. The CDR3 region is CASSLTIPSSNPIAASYEQYF. CDR3 DNA: TGTGCCAGCAGCCTGACCATCCCCTCTAGCAACCCTATAGCCGCTTCCTACGAGCAGTACTTC.

This clonotype turned up a few times. The chain recombines TRBV7-9 with TRBJ2-2; 8 nucleotides agree with TRBD1. The length of the CDR3 is 16 residues. With V trimmed by 5 bases and J by 3 bases, 8 bases remained unmatched. Germline V CDR1 and CDR2: SEHNR, FQNEAQ (reference sequence). The CDR3 reads CASSLPGTGDTGELFF. CDR3 coding DNA: TGTGCCAGCAGCCTACCCGGGACAGGAGACACCGGGGAGCTGTTTTTT.

This clonotype has a count of ten or more. The rearrangement joins TRBV7-9 to TRBJ1-4, with D unclear. Per the germline V gene, CDR1 is SEHNR and CDR2 is FQNEAQ (reference sequence). The V gene lost 2 bases and the J gene lost 5 bases, with 12 bases spanning the gap. CDR3 size: 15 residues. DNA for the CDR3: TGTGCCAGCAGCTTACGTCCGGGAAACAATGAAAAACTGTTTTTT. Protein sequence: CASSLRPGNNEKLFF.

This clonotype was picked up many times. The rearrangement links TRBV19 to TRBJ2-5; no reliable D call. Germline CDR1 is LNHDA and CDR2 is SQIVND (reference sequence). This CDR3 has 14 amino acids. V dropped 8 bases and J dropped 3 bases, with 16 bases sitting between them. The CDR3 DNA follows: TGTGCCAGTCGAACGTGGATAGGCGAAGAGACCCAGTACTTC. Encoded protein: CASRTWIGEETQYF.

A remark on this clonotype: Mismatch with germline at one junction end may stem from a read error. This chain joins TRBV7-7 and TRBJ2-3, with 9 bases matching TRBD2. Germline V gene sequence: CDR1 SSHAT, CDR2 FNYEAQ (reference sequence). The CDR3 totals 18 residues. CDR3 in amino acids: CASSPGLASGDSTDTQYF. For the CDR3, the DNA is TGTGCTAGCAGCCCGGGACTAGCTTCGGGAGATAGCACAGATACGCAGTATTTT.

This clonotype has a count of ten or more. The chain joins TRBV10-2 to TRBJ1-1; 7 nucleotides align to TRBD1. Germline-derived CDR1 and CDR2 are WSHSY and SAAADI. After removal of 6 bases from V and 3 bases from J, the junction contained 7 bases not matched to a gene. The CDR3 sequence is 14 residues long. CDR3 in amino acids: CASSHQGVDTEAFF. CDR3 sequence (DNA): TGCGCCAGCAGCCACCAGGGGGTGGACACTGAAGCTTTCTTT.